This T cell receptor (beta chain) comes out of a study of beta chain features in type 1 diabetes (dated by TCRdb to the late 2010s). A note on the overall study: Patients and healthy donors did not differ in mean age, gender distribution, total cell number or subset yield. A total of around 100 million sorted cells were examined across all samples, and RNA yield correlated strongly with the number of cells per subset. In the study, recently diagnosed type 1 diabetes patients and matched healthy donors were compared on the TCRB repertoires of their sorted circulating CD4+ T cell subsets. Whereas all 30 or so donors provided naive and central memory subsets, regulatory and stem cell-like memory subsets were isolated from just 8 patients and about eight healthy donors. Paper-wide results and their limitations: The naive, central memory and regulatory TCRB repertoires appeared to resemble one another more closely among patients than among healthy donors. Shorter templates might have been favored by PCR, but patient and control samples were amplified and corrected together, so both groups would have been affected equally by any skew. Sequencing cDNA rather than genomic DNA could over-represent highly expressing activated cells, although activation and CD3 levels did not differ between groups. Fewer insertions and more nucleotide deletions at VDJ recombination sites were observed in patients with type 1 diabetes, implying thymic rearrangement abnormalities. A moderate but significant shortening of TCRB CDR3 length was observed in type 1 diabetes patients in all four CD4+ subsets. HLA sub-analyses involved small numbers of individuals, so any influence of HLA type on TCRB rearrangement remained unresolved.

Comment on this clone: The antigen this receptor binds is unknown. Per-base qualities were not stored, and no clone one base away is much larger.

Each donor gave one peripheral blood draw, averaging approximately 110 mL, which was collected into heparinised tubes. Naive, central memory, regulatory and stem cell-like memory CD4+ T cells were sorted on a BD FACSAria II using a panel including CD45RO, CCR7, CD25, CD127, CD95 and CD27. Every sorted population had a purity above 95%. PBMCs were isolated immediately by Lymphoprep density gradient centrifugation and stained directly without culture. So that batch effects would be minimized, each experiment stained and sorted samples in pairs, pairing one healthy donor with one patient. All of the isolated RNA was reverse transcribed with the High Capacity cDNA Reverse Transcription Kit, so expressed TCRB transcripts were sequenced. Naive, central memory and regulatory T cell samples underwent deep immunoSEQ sequencing, averaging around 3.9 million total reads per sample. Sorted cells were lysed in RLT buffer, and RNA was extracted using DNase-treated RNeasy Micro or Mini kits according to cell number. Each cell subset was processed separately to prevent cross-contamination, with patient and healthy donor samples processed together. Using the immunoSEQ multiplex PCR, TCRB sequences were amplified from cDNA into 87-bp fragments spanning the CDR3 region. Sequencing of the amplicons was done on the Illumina HiSeq platform. Per the source publication's procedure: Synthetic template baselines were used to correct PCR bias computationally, reads within Hamming distance 2 were collapsed, and singletons that could not be merged were discarded. Reads were aligned against IMGT so that V, D and J genes, CDR3 length and insertions or deletions at six rearrangement sites could be assigned. Within each subset, clonotype counts were normalized to the number of sorted cells before true diversity and Gini coefficients were calculated with the tcR R package. Repertoire sharing was quantified using the overlap coefficient calculated on TCRB nucleotide sequences. The source is immuneACCESS, and TCRdb retained only in-frame sequences with V and J called. Part of the clones is not carried over; for the studies checked, unresolved V genes explain less than half of this, and the remainder is unexplained. V, J and clone size are taken as reported in that table, and D and trimming were inferred from the DNA itself. The table for this sample lists about 160,000 clones; approximately 8.1% of them were counted only once. Approximately 0.87% of the sample comes from the top ten.

Taken from the germline V gene, the CDR1 and CDR2 loops are SGHRS and YFSETQ. From the cysteine through the phenylalanine, the CDR3 covers 16 amino acids. Left in the record is the CDR3 DNA by itself, 48 bases read in frame from the first base. The germline V and J ends show losses of 4 bases and 1 base respectively, and no gene match explains 8 bases of the junction. The V and J segments used are TRBV5-1 and TRBJ1-1; 9 of the junction bases match TRBD1. The sequenced sample consisted of central memory CD4+ T cells from blood. The TCR was taken from a woman in her thirties or forties with type 1 diabetes. The nucleotide sequence is given as TGCGCCAGCAGCCCCCCGGGACAGGGAACGAACACTGAAGCTTTCTTT. Its translation is CASSPPGQGTNTEAFF. Reference TRBV5-1 and TRBJ1-1 proteins supply the regions before and after the CDR3; the full variable domain is: KAGVTQTPRYLIKTRGQQVTLSCSPISGHRSVSWYQQTPGQGLQFLFEYFSETQRNKGNFPGRFSGRQFSNSRSEMNVSTLELGDSALYLCASSPPGQGTNTEAFFGQGTRLTVV.